Following are 11 T cell receptor beta chains from one sample sequenced in a study of vaccination effects on CD4 cells after COVID-19. Assay used: immunoSEQ multiplex PCR; TCRdb lists only in-frame clones, some missing. The sample carries under 70,000 clones, approximately 73% recorded once. No antigen has been identified for these receptors. Before any sequencing was done, the ViraFEST assay used viral peptide pools to expand antigen-specific CD4+ T cells. Cultured cells yielded isolated CD4+ T cells after approximately nine days. This individual contracted SARS-CoV-2 between March and December 2020, as verified by PCR. Sample: CD4+ T cells from PBMCs cultured with HIV peptides, taken before COVID-19 vaccination. The subset was: HIV-1 Nef peptide pool negative control/reference culture. These receptor sequences come from a human donor who had a prior SARS-CoV-2 infection.

This clone came up once. The chain combines TRBV5-1 with TRBJ1-4; possible D gene TRBD1, 5 bases. This CDR3 has 14 amino acids. V gave up 9 bases and J gave up 8 bases, with 20 bases separating them. Germline CDR1 reads SGHRS; CDR2 reads YFSETQ. As DNA, the CDR3 is TGCGCCACACGACCCGGAGGGGTGGGCGAAAAACTGTTTTTT. Its protein is CATRPGGVGEKLFF.

This sequence joins TRBV28 and TRBJ2-6; 13 nucleotides align to TRBD2. This CDR3 contains 17 residues. V lost 5 bases and J lost 0; bases outside the gene matches: 1. Germline V gene sequence: CDR1 MDHEN, CDR2 SYDVKM. The CDR3 here is CASSGLAGVSGANVLTF. CDR3 bases: TGTGCCAGCAGTGGACTAGCGGGAGTCTCTGGGGCCAACGTCCTGACTTTC.

The chain links TRBV20-1 to TRBJ1-1; 9 nucleotides agree with TRBD1. Per germline, CDR1 DFQATT and CDR2 SNEGSKA (reference sequence). The CDR3 is made up of 11 amino acids. V trimming: 8 bases; J trimming: 7 bases; junction bases outside the gene matches: 5. Here the CDR3 DNA reads TGCAGTCCCTGGACAGGGGATGAAGCTTTCTTT. As protein: CSPWTGDEAFF.

The chain joins TRBV21-1 to TRBJ2-3; the D call in the table, TRBD2, was not verified against the DNA. TRBV21-1 is classified as a pseudogene. The CDR3 contains 18 residues. CDR3 bases: TGTGCCAGCAGCAAAGCTCGCCAGACTAGCGGGGGGTTTGATACGCAGTATTTT. As protein: CASSKARQTSGGFDTQYF.

The genes are TRBV10-1 and TRBJ1-2; D is ambiguous. The CDR3 runs to 14 residues. The ends were cut back, 5 bases at V and 4 bases at J, with 14 bases in the middle. CDR1 is WNHNN and CDR2 is SYGVQD in the germline V gene (reference sequence). The CDR3 DNA follows: TGCGCCAGCAGTTTGGTTATGAGCGTCTATGGCTACACCTTC. It yields the protein CASSLVMSVYGYTF.

The genes are TRBV3-1 (or the pseudogene TRBV3-2) and TRBJ2-3; D unresolved. Trimming removed 3 bases at V and 5 bases at J, with 9 bases between. The CDR3 is made up of 13 amino acids. From germline, CDR1 is LGHDT and CDR2 YNNKEL (reference sequence). CDR3 DNA sequence: TGTGCCAGCAGCCACCCTGCTGTAGATACGCAGTATTTT. The encoded protein is CASSHPAVDTQYF.

The gene calls are TRBV3-1 (or the pseudogene TRBV3-2) and TRBJ1-3; 12 positions match TRBD1. Germline values: CDR1 LGHDT, CDR2 YNNKEL (reference sequence). The length of the CDR3 is 15 residues. The trim removed 5 bases at V and 4 bases at J, leaving 3 bases unmatched. The CDR3 sequence: CASSSGTGGGNTIYF. Here the CDR3 DNA reads TGTGCCAGCAGCTCCGGGACAGGGGGCGGAAACACCATATATTTT.

The rearrangement links TRBV5-1 to TRBJ1-1; no clear D gene. Germline V gene data show CDR1 as SGHRS and CDR2 as YFSETQ. The CDR3 runs to 14 residues. V lost 0 bases and J 5 bases, leaving 11 bases between the germline ends. CDR3 coding DNA: TGCGCCAGCAGCTTGGGACCGGGAGGGACTGAAGCTTTCTTT. Encoded protein: CASSLGPGGTEAFF.

The V call is TRBV18, the J call TRBJ2-6; TRBD1 aligns across 9 bases. Germline lookup yields CDR1 KGHSH and CDR2 LQKENI. The trim removed 3 bases at V and 2 bases at J, leaving 5 bases unmatched. The CDR3 runs 17 residues. The CDR3 reads CASSPGTGLAGANVLTF. The CDR3 nucleotides are TGTGCCAGCTCACCCGGGACAGGGTTAGCTGGGGCCAACGTCCTGACTTTC.

The CDR3 sequence: CASSPSPGLGTGELFF. The CDR3 DNA reads TGTGCCAGTAGCCCAAGCCCGGGTCTGGGGACCGGGGAGCTGTTTTTT. V and J are TRBV19 and TRBJ2-2; D is uncertain. The CDR3 length is 16 residues. The V gene's germline CDR1 is LNHDA and CDR2 SQIVND (reference sequence). Trimming took off 6 bases at V and 5 bases at J, with 19 bases between the two ends.

V gene TRBV7-6 combines with J gene TRBJ2-2, with 7 bases matching TRBD1. The CDR3 loop spans 15 amino acids. V was pared by 1 base and J by 1 base, with 0 bases of the junction left unmatched. Germline assignment: CDR1 SGHVS and CDR2 FNYEAQ. CDR3 in DNA: TGTGCCAGCAGCTTAGGGACAGGGAACACCGGGGAGCTGTTTTTT. Its translation: CASSLGTGNTGELFF.